This T cell receptor (beta chain) originates from a study of siplizumab effects on memory and regulatory T cells (dated by TCRdb to between 2018 and 2020). About the study as a whole: The effect of the anti-CD2 antibody siplizumab on alloreactive T-cell subsets was examined in allogeneic mixed lymphocyte reactions constructed from human PBMCs.

The library relied on the immunoSEQ multiplex PCR assay. The deep sequencing platform assayed roughly 10^5 TCR templates per sample. Genomic DNA extracted from sorted T cells was the material used for TCRbeta CDR3 sequencing. Under the source paper's analysis protocol: The R programming language was used for clonal analysis of the TCRbeta CDR3 data. Comparing unstimulated samples against CFSE-low samples taken after the reaction was how alloreactive CD4+ and CD8+ clones were defined. By matching sequences to the repertoires of sorted unstimulated Treg and non-Treg cells, each alloreactive CD4+ clone was assigned a regulatory or non-regulatory origin. TCRdb limited this immuneACCESS table to in-frame rearrangements with V and J called. A share of clones is missing; checked studies link under half to unresolved V genes, and the rest is unexplained. D and trimming were read from the DNA, whereas the V and J calls and clone size are those reported in that table. For this sample the table gives some 41,000 clones, of which 89% were detected only once. Around 0.25% of the sample rests with the top ten.

The CDR3 starts with the cysteine, ends with the phenylalanine, and has 16 residues. Of the read, only the CDR3 DNA is kept; its 48 bases are in frame from base 1. V loses 3 bases at its end and J loses 7 bases; junction bases beyond the gene matches: 10. The CDR1 and CDR2 encoded by the germline V gene are MDHEN and SYDVKM. As for this clone: The specificity of this receptor is unknown. Per-base qualities were not stored, and no clone one base away is much larger.

The research as a whole found: About 80-96% of proliferating CD4+ or CD8+ clones could not be given a naive or memory phenotype. Sequences below about 10^-5 frequency were poorly captured, so only a minor fraction of alloreactive clones could be mapped to unstimulated subsets. The cumulative frequency of alloreactive sequences traceable to unstimulated CD4+ memory T cells was significantly reduced by siplizumab. Among mappable alloreactive CD4+ clones, the Treg-derived fraction averaged about 70% with siplizumab versus roughly 30% in control reactions. No functional confirmation was obtained for the suppressive function of proliferating Tregs from siplizumab cultures. Compared with memory T cells, unstimulated naive T cells appeared more diverse, and naive cells seemed to make a substantial contribution to the alloresponse.

In three donor pairs, further sequencing was done on unstimulated CD8+ naive, CD4+ memory, CD8+ TEMRA, CD4+ naive and CD8+ effector memory subsets. Sorted unstimulated T cells, along with proliferating T cells recovered from mixed lymphocyte reactions, underwent TCRbeta CDR3 sequencing. Fresh whole blood from 9 to 11 HLA-typed healthy donors was used as the source from which PBMCs were isolated. The source material was naive CD4+ T cells sorted from blood. The label giving this sample's cell subset or site can be read as: unstimulated naive T cells. Rearrangement joined TRBV28 to TRBJ1-4; 8 of the junction bases match TRBD1. The receptor was derived from a human donor in good health. The DNA sequence follows: TGTGCCAGCAGTTTGTCCCCCGGGACAGGAGGTGAAAAACTGTTTTTT. It translates as CASSLSPGTGGEKLFF. With all but the CDR3 taken from the reference TRBV28 and TRBJ1-4 genes, the full variable domain is: DVKVTQSSRYLVKRTGEKVFLECVQDMDHENMFWYRQDPGLGLRLIYFSYDVKMKEKGDIPEGYSVSREKKERFSLILESASTNQTSMYLCASSLSPGTGGEKLFFGSGTQLSVL.